The 26 T cell receptor beta chains presented below share a single source sample, sequenced in a study of PD-1 blockade in mismatch repair-deficient tumors. TCRdb's table, derived via immunoSEQ multiplex PCR, lists solely in-frame clones and lacks some. This sample has 80,000 to 100,000 clones, with 81% found just once. Sequenced here: peripheral blood, sampled 12 weeks after starting pembrolizumab. The receptors come from an adult with mismatch repair-deficient cancer.

The chain uses TRBV6-1 and TRBJ2-7, with unresolved D. This CDR3 comprises 12 residues. Germline loops: CDR1 MNHNS, CDR2 SASEGT. V lost 2 bases to trimming and J lost 4 bases, with 6 bases between them. The CDR3 DNA reads TGTGCCAGCAGTGAACTGGGTTACGAGCAGTACTTC. Residues: CASSELGYEQYF.

The chain couples TRBV2 to TRBJ2-1; D may match TRBD1 or TRBD2 (6 bases each). The V end was cut by 5 bases, the J end by 4 bases, with 21 bases between. The CDR3 extends over 17 amino acids. Germline V gene sequence: CDR1 SNHLY, CDR2 FYNNEI. The DNA of the CDR3 is TGTGCCAGCAGTTCTGCTCGACTAGGGGGGTCTTACAATGAGCAGTTCTTC. Protein: CASSSARLGGSYNEQFF. The complete variable domain, with remaining parts taken from reference TRBV2 and TRBJ2-1, reads EPEVTQTPSHQVTQMGQEVILRCVPISNHLYFYWYRQILGQKVEFLVSFYNNEISEKSEIFDDQFSVERPDGSNFTLKIRSTKLEDSAMYFCASSSARLGGSYNEQFFGPGTRLTVL.

The rearrangement links TRBV4-1 to TRBJ2-3; D remains unclear. V was cut by 2 bases and J by 4 bases, with 7 bases left in between. This CDR3 contains 13 residues. Germline V lookup: CDR1 MGHRA, CDR2 YSYEKL. CDR3 region: CASSQFSPDTQYF. The CDR3, as DNA: TGCGCCAGCAGCCAATTTAGTCCAGATACGCAGTATTTT.

The chain employs TRBV5-8 and TRBJ2-5; tentatively, D is TRBD1 (6 bases). This CDR3 is 14 amino acids long. V dropped 2 bases and J dropped 2 bases, with 10 bases sitting between them. Germline CDR1 reads SGHTS; CDR2 reads YDEGEE. This CDR3 is CASSFGQIQETQYF. CDR3 sequence (DNA): TGTGCCAGCAGCTTCGGACAGATTCAAGAGACCCAGTACTTC.

A note on this clone: The sample has other DNA sequences that encode this CDR3 too. The chain uses TRBV11-2 and TRBJ2-1; TRBD2 matches at 11 bases. Germline loops: CDR1 SGHAT, CDR2 FQNNGV. After removal of 2 bases from V and 4 bases from J, the junction contained 1 base not matched to a gene. The CDR3 loop spans 15 amino acids. CDR3: CASSLLAGGYNEQFF. CDR3 nucleotides: TGTGCCAGCAGCTTACTAGCGGGAGGATACAATGAGCAGTTCTTC.

Only one count was recorded for this clone. The J gene is TRBJ1-2, the V gene TRBV11-3; 9 bases line up with TRBD1. Germline V CDR1 and CDR2: SGHNT, YENEEA. CDR3 length equals 14 residues. Unmatched junction bases numbered 8, after V lost 5 bases and J lost 7 bases. The CDR3 region is CASSLTGTGFGYTF. The CDR3 nucleotides are TGTGCCAGCAGCCTAACCGGGACAGGGTTTGGCTACACCTTC.

This chain uses TRBV7-8 with TRBJ1-5; D possibly corresponds to TRBD1 (6 bases). The CDR3 has 16 amino acids. CDR1 is SGHVS, CDR2 FQNEAQ, per germline. Between the trimmed V and J ends, which lost 5 bases and 3 bases, there was a span of 17 bases. The DNA for the CDR3 is TGTGCCAGCAGCCTCTCGGCGGACAGCCACAATCAGCCCCAGCATTTT. It specifies CASSLSADSHNQPQHF.

This clone was detected a few times. V and J are TRBV11-1 and TRBJ2-2; the D is unclear. The germline CDR1 and CDR2 sequences are SGHAT and FQDESV (reference sequence). V gave up 0 bases and J gave up 1 base, with 3 bases separating them. CDR3 length equals 14 residues. In DNA form, the CDR3 reads TGTGCCAGCAGCTTAGCGGGGAACACCGGGGAGCTGTTTTTT. Its protein is CASSLAGNTGELFF.

The chain links TRBV5-4 to TRBJ2-5; D not resolved. V lost 0 bases and J lost 0, with 9 bases in between. This CDR3 is 15 amino acids long. Germline CDR1 and CDR2: SGHNT and YYREEE (reference sequence). This CDR3 reads CASSLEGPNQETQYF. CDR3 nucleotide sequence: TGTGCCAGCAGCTTGGAGGGCCCAAACCAAGAGACCCAGTACTTC.

This clone was seen a handful of times. The chain combines TRBV7-9 with TRBJ2-7; 8 positions match TRBD1. The germline gives CDR1 SEHNR, CDR2 FQNEAQ (reference sequence). Trimming cost V 10 bases and J 3 bases; bases outside gene matches: 5. The CDR3 is made up of 12 amino acids. In nucleotides, the CDR3 is TGTGCCATCATTGACAGGGGCTACGAGCAGTACTTC. It specifies CAIIDRGYEQYF.

This clone was seen only once. Other nucleotide sequences from this sample produce the same CDR3. V gene TRBV5-4 combines with J gene TRBJ2-5; D gene unclear. The CDR3 covers 13 residues. Trimming took 0 bases from V and 2 from J, leaving 5 bases between them. CDR1 and CDR2 (germline): SGHNT, YYREEE (reference sequence). CDR3 loop: CASSLGSQETQYF. DNA for the CDR3: TGTGCCAGCAGCTTGGGTAGTCAAGAGACCCAGTACTTC.

The chain carries TRBV7-9 and TRBJ2-7; D possibly corresponds to TRBD1 (5 bases). CDR3 length equals 14 residues. V lost 10 bases, J lost 2 bases, and 18 bases lay in between. Per the germline V gene, CDR1 is SEHNR and CDR2 is FQNEAQ (reference sequence). The CDR3 nucleotides are TGTGCCACCCAGTCAGTACAGGTCCCCTACGAGCAGTACTTC. Its translation is CATQSVQVPYEQYF.

This chain joins TRBV19 and TRBJ1-4; no definite D call. Trimming pared 3 bases from V and 4 bases from J, leaving 9 bases between. The germline V gene encodes CDR1 LNHDA and CDR2 SQIVND (reference sequence). This CDR3 spans 14 amino acids. This CDR3 reads CASSIPMLNEKLFF. CDR3 coding DNA: TGTGCCAGTAGTATTCCCATGCTTAATGAAAAACTGTTTTTT.

This clone was seen a handful of times. The V call is TRBV27, the J call TRBJ1-5; TRBD1 agrees at 8 bases. The CDR3 consists of 17 residues. V trimming: 0 bases; J trimming: 0 bases; junction bases outside the gene matches: 4. Germline V gives CDR1 MNHEY, CDR2 SMNVEV (reference sequence). The CDR3, as DNA: TGTGCCAGCAGTTTATCGCGGGACAGGTATAGCAATCAGCCCCAGCATTTT. Protein: CASSLSRDRYSNQPQHF.

The genes are TRBV11-3 and TRBJ2-5; TRBD1 matches at 7 bases. This CDR3 has 14 amino acids. The germline CDR1 and CDR2 sequences are SGHNT and YENEEA. After removal of 6 bases from V and 2 bases from J, the junction contained 6 bases not matched to a gene. CDR3 bases: TGTGCCAGCAGGACAGGGCGACCTCAAGAGACCCAGTACTTC. Residues: CASRTGRPQETQYF.

J is TRBJ2-2 and V is TRBV7-3; TRBD2 aligns across 8 bases. J lost 4 bases, V lost 5 bases, and 9 bases had no gene match. The CDR3 is 16 residues long. The germline V gene has CDR1 SGHTA and CDR2 FQGTGA. In nucleotides, the CDR3 is TGTGCCAGCAGCCTAGGACTAGCTTCTGGCACCGGGGAGCTGTTTTTT. It translates to CASSLGLASGTGELFF.

The chain couples TRBV5-6 to TRBJ1-2; the D is unclear. V was trimmed by 0 bases and J by 3 bases, leaving 9 bases between them. The CDR3 has 14 amino acids. Looked up from germline, CDR1 is SGHDT and CDR2 is YYEEEE. The CDR3 region is CASSLGIADYGYTF. The DNA of the CDR3 is TGTGCCAGCAGCTTGGGGATCGCTGACTATGGCTACACCTTC.

This rearrangement joins TRBV5-6 to TRBJ2-5; unclear D gene. The germline V gene encodes CDR1 SGHDT and CDR2 YYEEEE. The CDR3 spans 11 residues. The V end was cut by 2 bases, the J end by 3 bases, with 2 bases between. As DNA, the CDR3 is TGTGCCAGCAGCTTCGAAGAGACCCAGTACTTC. This codes for CASSFEETQYF.

Only a few counts were recorded for this clone. This sequence joins TRBV9 and TRBJ2-1, with 12 bases identical to TRBD2. Germline trimming cut 2 bases from V and 6 bases from J; bases unmatched to any gene: 6. The germline V gene encodes CDR1 SGDLS and CDR2 YYNGEE. This CDR3 comprises 16 residues. CDR3 region: CASSVEGLAGFNEQFF. CDR3 bases: TGTGCCAGCAGCGTCGAAGGACTAGCGGGATTCAATGAGCAGTTCTTC.

This clone occurred once. The rearrangement links TRBV29-1 to TRBJ1-1, with D perhaps matching TRBD1 (6 bases). Germline values: CDR1 SQVTM, CDR2 ANQGSEA. V lost 4 bases and J lost 3, with 15 bases in between. The CDR3 length is 14 residues. This CDR3 reads CSVAMTGADTEAFF. The CDR3 DNA is TGCAGCGTTGCGATGACAGGCGCCGACACTGAAGCTTTCTTT.

The chain couples TRBV7-2 to TRBJ2-1; TRBD1 matches at 9 bases. From germline, CDR1 is SGHTA and CDR2 FQGNSA. The CDR3 spans 14 residues. The trim removed 7 bases at V and 7 bases at J, leaving 8 bases unmatched. The CDR3: CASILDRGWNEQFF. The CDR3 coding sequence is TGTGCCAGCATCCTTGACAGGGGGTGGAATGAGCAGTTCTTC.

The chain carries TRBV9 and TRBJ1-4; 7 bases are shared with TRBD1. V dropped 2 bases and J dropped 3; count of bases not matched to a gene: 10. CDR1 and CDR2 (germline): SGDLS, YYNGEE. The CDR3 consists of 17 residues. CDR3 region: CASSVRQGTNPNEKLFF. In DNA, the CDR3 is TGTGCCAGCAGCGTTAGACAGGGTACAAACCCTAATGAAAAACTGTTTTTT.

The V and J genes are TRBV7-9 and TRBJ2-5; 7 bases match TRBD1. Germline V gene data show CDR1 as SEHNR and CDR2 as FQNEAQ (reference sequence). CDR3 length: 17 amino acids. Trimming took 4 bases from V and 9 from J; bases not matched to a gene: 20. CDR3 loop: CASSSSVRGSPQLPQYF. CDR3 in DNA: TGTGCCAGCAGCTCAAGTGTCAGGGGGTCCCCTCAGTTACCCCAGTACTTC.

The rearrangement links TRBV9 to TRBJ2-7; TRBD2 is a possible D gene (6 bases). The CDR3 loop spans 14 amino acids. CDR1 is SGDLS and CDR2 is YYNGEE in the germline V gene. Trimming removed 0 bases from V and 3 bases from J, with 10 bases in between. The CDR3 nucleotides are TGTGCCAGCAGCGTAGGGGTGACTAGCTACGAGCAGTACTTC. It encodes CASSVGVTSYEQYF.

V usage is TRBV19 and J usage is TRBJ2-2; maybe TRBD1 (6 bases). Germline CDR1 reads LNHDA; CDR2 reads SQIVND (reference sequence). This CDR3 spans 16 amino acids. With 2 bases removed from V and 1 base from J, the gap between germline ends came to 11 bases. CDR3 nucleotides: TGTGCCAGTAGTATAAAGAAGGGACAGAACACCGGGGAGCTGTTTTTT. Amino acid sequence: CASSIKKGQNTGELFF.

The chain combines TRBV7-2 with TRBJ2-3; 13 nucleotides align to TRBD2. Germline V gene sequence: CDR1 SGHTA, CDR2 FQGNSA. The CDR3 spans 17 residues. Trimming cost V 5 bases and J 4 bases; bases outside gene matches: 9. The CDR3 sequence is CASSRTSGRYRADTQYF. CDR3 DNA sequence: TGTGCCAGCAGCCGGACTAGCGGGAGATACCGCGCAGATACGCAGTATTTT. Using reference TRBV7-2 and TRBJ2-3 for the parts outside the CDR3, the full variable domain is GAGVSQSPSNKVTEKGKDVELRCDPISGHTALYWYRQSLGQGLEFLIYFQGNSAPDKSGLPSDRFSAERTGGSVSTLTIQRTQQEDSAVYLCASSRTSGRYRADTQYFGPGTRLTVL.